This T cell receptor beta chain was sequenced in a study of shared clonotypes between healthy human individuals. The repertoire was sequenced with immunoSEQ multiplex PCR; TCRdb's copy has only in-frame clones and lacks some. In the table there are more than 550,000 clones, roughly 88% of which are singletons. Sequenced sample: memory CD8+ T cells from PBMCs. Subset indicated: CD45RO+ cells pooled with CCR7-negative TemRA cells. This clonotype originated in a man between 18 and 29 years old in good health. Some clones in this sample may be carry-over from other donors' samples.

In DNA, the CDR3 is TGTGCCAGCAGCGCGGAGGTCGGGGCAGGTGAACACTATGGCTACACCTTC. Its translation is CASSAEVGAGEHYGYTF. The chain couples TRBV9 to TRBJ1-2, with a tentative D call TRBD1 (5 bases). V gave up 3 bases and J gave up 3 bases, with 21 bases separating them. Germline loops: CDR1 SGDLS, CDR2 YYNGEE. The CDR3 spans 17 residues.